Each of the 22 T cell receptor beta chains below was sequenced from the same sample in a study of human T cells and chemical hapten exposure. Time point reported: patch test 1, 2 weeks after DPC sensitization. Sample treatment: therapeutic diphenylcyclopropenone sensitization with weekly scalp DPC. Each CDR3 protein gets one entry after TCRdb re-called the RACE reads with MiXCR. The table records some 120,000 distinct CDR3 sequences, about 12% of them present only once. This material consisted of whole blood, taken in connection with sensitization to the hapten diphenylcyclopropenone (DPC). The receptors stem from a woman in her forties or fifties with alopecia areata. Some clones in this sample may be carry-over from other donors' samples.

The sample holds many counts of this clonotype. The CDR3 loop is CASSLDRATEAFF. CDR3 DNA: TGTGCCAGCAGCTTAGATCGGGCTACTGAAGCTTTCTTT. The chain couples TRBV7-9 to TRBJ1-1, with no clear D. The germline V and J ends were trimmed by 1 base and 5 bases, with 8 bases remaining between them. The CDR3 length is 13 residues. The germline gives CDR1 SEHNR, CDR2 FQNEAQ (reference sequence).

This clonotype was recorded many times. V is TRBV5-5 and J is TRBJ1-5; D is perhaps TRBD1 (5 bases). CDR3 size: 15 residues. Trimming removed 4 bases at V and 3 bases at J, with 14 bases between. Germline-derived CDR1 and CDR2 are SGHKS and YYEKEE (reference sequence). The CDR3 here is CASSEAGRFNQPQHF. For the CDR3, the DNA is TGTGCCAGCAGCGAAGCAGGGCGGTTCAATCAGCCCCAGCATTTT. The complete variable domain, with remaining parts taken from reference TRBV5-5 and TRBJ1-5, reads DAGVTQSPTHLIKTRGQQVTLRCSPISGHKSVSWYQQVLGQGPQFIFQYYEKEERGRGNFPDRFSARQFPNYSSELNVNALLLGDSALYLCASSEAGRFNQPQHFGDGTRLSIL.

This clonotype was detected only a few times. V and J are TRBV6-5 and TRBJ1-2, with 8 nucleotides matching TRBD1. The V segment lost 8 bases and the J segment 8 bases; nucleotides outside the gene matches: 7. Germline lookup yields CDR1 MNHEY and CDR2 SVGAGI. This CDR3 region has 12 residues. CDR3 amino acids: CASAGQGGGYTF. In nucleotides, the CDR3 is TGTGCCAGCGCCGGACAGGGAGGAGGCTACACCTTC.

The chain is built from TRBV24-1 and TRBJ2-1, with D tentatively TRBD2 (5 bases). In germline, CDR1 is KGHDR, CDR2 SFDVKD. V was pared by 3 bases and J by 2 bases, with 13 bases between. This CDR3 region has 16 residues. For the CDR3, the DNA is TGTGCCACCAGTGATGCGCGGGTTAGGGCCTACAATGAGCAGTTCTTC. Translating gives CATSDARVRAYNEQFF.

In this sample, this clonotype turned up a few times. This chain joins TRBV5-4 and TRBJ2-3, with D uncertain. The V gene's germline CDR1 is SGHNT and CDR2 YYREEE (reference sequence). Trimming removed 5 bases at V and 4 bases at J, with 17 bases between. The CDR3 covers 15 residues. This CDR3 reads CASRNKGLVSDTQYF. The CDR3 bases are TGTGCCAGCAGAAACAAGGGTTTAGTTTCAGATACGCAGTATTTT.

Only a few counts were recorded for this clonotype. This rearrangement joins TRBV7-9 to TRBJ1-5; D gene uncertain. The CDR3 extends over 13 amino acids. The V gene's germline CDR1 is SEHNR and CDR2 FQNEAQ (reference sequence). The V and J ends lost 2 bases and 4 bases respectively, with 6 bases between them. CDR3 residues: CASSLLSNQPQHF. Here the CDR3 DNA reads TGTGCCAGCAGCTTATTGAGTAATCAGCCCCAGCATTTT.

The rearrangement joins TRBV6-5 to TRBJ1-1; no definite D call. This CDR3 has 14 residues. V was shortened by 4 bases and J by 5 bases, with 14 bases between the two germline ends. CDR1 is MNHEY and CDR2 is SVGAGI in the germline V gene. The CDR3 spells CASSWTLGGTEAFF. The CDR3 coding sequence is TGTGCCAGCAGTTGGACCCTAGGAGGGACTGAAGCTTTCTTT.

This clonotype was seen more than once but under ten times. The rearrangement links TRBV27 to TRBJ2-7, with 9 bases aligning to TRBD2. The CDR3 length is 15 residues. The V gene end was trimmed by 5 bases and the J gene end by 6 bases; junction bases not matched to a gene: 11. CDR1 and CDR2 from the germline V gene are MNHEY and SMNVEV (reference sequence). CDR3 protein: CASSPQPGLATEQYF. CDR3 nucleotide sequence: TGTGCCAGCAGTCCGCAACCGGGACTAGCAACCGAGCAGTACTTC.

This clonotype has only one observation. A much larger clone is a single base away; this may be a read error. The rearrangement links TRBV18 to TRBJ1-4, with a tentative D call TRBD1 (6 bases). This CDR3 has 18 amino acids. Germline-derived CDR1 and CDR2 are KGHSH and LQKENI. Here the CDR3 reads CASSPPSRARRGHEKLIF. The CDR3 bases are TGTGCCAGCTCACCACCGTCTCGAGCACGGCGGGGACATGAAAAACTGATTTTT.

At least ten counts were recorded for this clonotype. The chain has TRBV7-2 and TRBJ1-2; D gene uncertain. CDR3 length: 15 amino acids. With 0 bases removed from V and 8 bases from J, the gap between germline ends came to 16 bases. Germline V CDR1 and CDR2: SGHTA, FQGNSA. CDR3 in amino acids: CASSLARREEAGYTF. The CDR3 bases are TGTGCCAGCAGCTTAGCGCGTCGCGAGGAGGCGGGCTACACCTTC.

This clonotype occurred a few times. The chain couples TRBV28 to TRBJ2-7, with 7 bases fitting TRBD1. The CDR3 consists of 15 residues. The germline V gene encodes CDR1 MDHEN and CDR2 SYDVKM. V was clipped by 7 bases and J by 4 bases; unmatched bases: 13. The CDR3 sequence: CASTPGDREKYEQYF. Here the CDR3 DNA reads TGTGCCAGCACCCCCGGGGACAGAGAAAAGTACGAGCAGTACTTC.

This clonotype was picked up many times. V gene TRBV27 combines with J gene TRBJ2-3; TRBD2 matches 10 bases. This CDR3 is 16 amino acids long. Per the germline V gene, CDR1 is MNHEY and CDR2 is SMNVEV (reference sequence). Trimming at V came to 4 bases and at J to 7 bases, leaving 11 bases not matched to a gene. The CDR3 is CASSSPLAGGQYTQYF. CDR3 nucleotide sequence: TGTGCCAGCAGTTCCCCATTAGCGGGAGGACAATATACGCAGTATTTT.

In its sample, this clonotype was seen many times. The rearrangement uses TRBV6-5 and TRBJ1-5, with 8 bases aligning to TRBD1. Germline CDR1 MNHEY, CDR2 SVGAGI. V lost 6 bases, J lost 6 bases, and 4 bases stayed unmatched. The CDR3 is 13 amino acids. CDR3 region: CASRRDRTQPQHF. CDR3 nucleotides: TGTGCCAGCAGACGGGACAGGACTCAGCCCCAGCATTTT.

The gene calls are TRBV3-1 and TRBJ1-5; D might be TRBD1 (5 bases). This CDR3 has 14 amino acids. With 4 bases removed from V and 0 bases from J, the gap between germline ends came to 7 bases. CDR1 is LGHDT and CDR2 is YNNKEL in the germline V gene (reference sequence). CDR3 residues: CASSPGYSNQPQHF. The CDR3 coding sequence is TGTGCCAGCAGCCCAGGGTATAGCAATCAGCCCCAGCATTTT.

There are many counts of this clonotype. This CDR3 reads CSVEGRNSNTEAFF. The CDR3 DNA is TGCAGCGTTGAGGGTAGAAACTCGAACACTGAAGCTTTCTTT. The chain couples TRBV29-1 to TRBJ1-1, with D unclear. The CDR3 covers 14 residues. Trimming took 3 bases from V and 1 from J, leaving 12 bases between them. CDR1 and CDR2 from the germline V gene are SQVTM and ANQGSEA.

The table lists this clonotype with many counts. The rearrangement links TRBV4-3 to TRBJ2-5; unclear D gene. The CDR3 has 13 residues. In germline, CDR1 is LGHNA, CDR2 YSLEER. V was clipped by 2 bases and J by 5 bases, with 9 bases between them. Here the CDR3 DNA reads TGCGCCAGCAGCCAAAGTTGGCAGGAGACCCAGTACTTC. This translates into CASSQSWQETQYF.

This clonotype was counted between two and nine times. The rearrangement joins TRBV6-6 to TRBJ2-5; D not certain. Between the trimmed V and J ends, which lost 2 bases and 0 bases, there was a span of 13 bases. Germline V gene sequence: CDR1 MNHNY, CDR2 SVGAGI (reference sequence). The CDR3 totals 16 residues. The CDR3 nucleotides read TGTGCCAGCAGTTACGGCCGGGCAGAGTACCAAGAGACCCAGTACTTC. It is translated as CASSYGRAEYQETQYF.

The table lists this clonotype with a few counts. This chain uses TRBV11-3 with TRBJ1-2, with D possibly being TRBD1 (5 bases). Germline V CDR1 and CDR2: SGHNT, YENEEA. The V end was cut by 5 bases, the J end by 14 bases, with 18 bases between. CDR3 length: 12 residues. In DNA form, the CDR3 reads TGTGCCAGCAGCACACGCACCGGGACTGATACCTTC. Translated, it gives CASSTRTGTDTF.

This clonotype occurred many times. V usage is TRBV5-4 and J usage is TRBJ1-1, with a weak D call TRBD1 (6 bases). The V and J ends lost 4 bases and 0 bases respectively, with 16 bases between them. CDR1 is SGHNT and CDR2 is YYREEE in the germline V gene (reference sequence). The CDR3 runs to 16 residues. The CDR3 spells CASSRGQGSVNTEAFF. CDR3 bases: TGTGCCAGCAGCCGAGGTCAGGGGTCGGTGAACACTGAAGCTTTCTTT.

This clonotype was observed at least ten times. The chain combines TRBV7-6 with TRBJ2-5, with 7 bases that match TRBD1. CDR3 size: 14 residues. Germline loops: CDR1 SGHVS, CDR2 FNYEAQ. Germline trimming cut 4 bases from V and 5 bases from J; bases unmatched to any gene: 7. The CDR3 DNA is TGTGCCAGCAGCTCCGACGACAGGGCCGAGACCCAGTACTTC. Amino acids: CASSSDDRAETQYF.

In its sample, this clonotype was seen a few times. The chain carries TRBV14 and TRBJ2-3; TRBD2 matches at 8 bases. This CDR3 comprises 21 residues. V lost 0 bases to trimming and J lost 0 bases; unmatched junction nucleotides: 17. The germline V gene has CDR1 SGHDN and CDR2 FVKESK. The CDR3 sequence: CASSQDPMGSGVLASTDTQYF. CDR3 in DNA: TGTGCCAGCAGCCAAGATCCCATGGGTAGCGGGGTCCTCGCCAGCACAGATACGCAGTATTTT.

This clonotype was detected only a few times. The CDR3 DNA follows: TGTGCCAGCAGTTACGGCCGCGACCGGCAATCCGCCAAAAACATTCAGTACTTC. It translates to CASSYGRDRQSAKNIQYF. This chain links TRBV6-2 or TRBV6-3 with TRBJ2-4; no reliable D call. The germline V gene encodes CDR1 MNHEY and CDR2 SVGEGT. Deletions cut 2 bases from V and 1 base from J, with 18 bases between. The CDR3 length is 18 residues.